One sample yielded the 14 T cell receptor beta chains listed below, sequenced in a study of monozygotic twins with inflammatory bowel disease (dated by TCRdb to about 2019). Receptor libraries were prepared by 5' RACE. Data came from an Illumina HiSeq 2500. Reprocessed by TCRdb, the reads give a single entry per CDR3 protein sequence, without DNA. This sample's clone table shows about 380,000 distinct CDR3 sequences. Roughly 2.6% of the sample comes from the top ten. The source material was blood. The receptors shown here come from a human donor with ulcerative colitis or Crohn's disease, or a healthy co-twin of an affected twin (not recorded which).

This sequence joins TRBV10-3 and TRBJ1-2; TCRdb gives TRBD1 as the D gene, but with no DNA this cannot be confirmed. The germline V gene has CDR1 ENHRY and CDR2 SYGVKD. The CDR3 loop spans 16 amino acids. The CDR3 loop reads CAINPGTGRANYGYTF.

The chain links TRBV19 to TRBJ1-5. This CDR3 region has 15 residues. Germline V gene lookup returns CDR1 LNHDA and CDR2 SQIVND (reference sequence). The CDR3 region is CASSIHANSNQPQHF.

The chain couples TRBV7-3 to TRBJ2-7. The CDR3 totals 13 residues. The germline V gene has CDR1 SGHTA and CDR2 FQGTGA. The CDR3 reads CASSLTPSYEQYF.

The chain recombines TRBV24-1 with TRBJ2-7; TCRdb's D call of TRBD1 is untestable without DNA. Germline CDR1 reads KGHDR; CDR2 reads SFDVKD. This CDR3 spans 13 amino acids. The CDR3 here is CATSDPDRDEQYF.

This chain connects TRBV20-1 to TRBJ1-2; TCRdb names TRBD1, which stays unverified in the absence of DNA. The germline gives CDR1 DFQATT, CDR2 SNEGSKA (reference sequence). This CDR3 is built from 15 residues. CDR3 region: CSARARDRGFRGYTF.

The chain couples TRBV4-3 to TRBJ2-4; TCRdb lists TRBD2, though no DNA is available to test this call. The CDR3 has 16 amino acids. CDR1 is LGHNA and CDR2 is YSLEER in the germline V gene. This CDR3 is CASSQDRLAQKNMQYF.

This sequence joins TRBV28 and TRBJ2-5; TCRdb designates TRBD2, a call that cannot be tested without DNA. The CDR3 is 18 residues long. Looked up from germline, CDR1 is MDHEN and CDR2 is SYDVKM. The CDR3 loop reads CASSPSLHGTIFTKTQYF.

The chain carries TRBV20-1 and TRBJ2-3; the D gene TCRdb calls, TRBD2, cannot be checked with no DNA. The CDR3 sequence is 13 residues long. The germline V gene has CDR1 DFQATT and CDR2 SNEGSKA (reference sequence). This CDR3 is CSASSGGSDTQYF.

The V and J genes are TRBV5-1 and TRBJ2-2. Germline CDR1 is SGHRS and CDR2 is YFSETQ. The CDR3 runs to 14 residues. CDR3 protein: CASSLGDNTGELFF.

The chain combines TRBV2 with TRBJ2-3; TCRdb gives TRBD2 as the D gene, but with no DNA this cannot be confirmed. CDR3 size: 15 residues. CDR1 is SNHLY, CDR2 FYNNEI, per germline. Here the CDR3 reads CASSTSGGFTDTQYF.

The chain uses TRBV7-7 and TRBJ2-5; there is no DNA to check the TCRdb D call of TRBD1. The CDR3 contains 14 residues. Germline lookup yields CDR1 SSHAT and CDR2 FNYEAQ (reference sequence). CDR3 region: CASSPDRGLETQYF.

The chain couples TRBV4-3 to TRBJ2-7. Germline V gives CDR1 LGHNA, CDR2 YSLEER. CDR3 length: 15 amino acids. The CDR3 reads CASSQEVYSSYEQYF.

V gene TRBV27 combines with J gene TRBJ2-1; TCRdb's D call, TRBD2, is unchecked because there is no DNA. This CDR3 is built from 13 residues. Per germline, CDR1 MNHEY and CDR2 SMNVEV (reference sequence). The CDR3 sequence is CATSGLAHNEQFF.

The J gene is TRBJ2-7, the V gene TRBV9. The CDR3 is made up of 14 amino acids. The germline CDR1 and CDR2 sequences are SGDLS and YYNGEE. This chain's CDR3 is CASSPRLAADEQYF.